Given below is one T cell receptor beta chain in context. The CDR3 is made up of 15 amino acids. The germline CDR1 and CDR2 sequences are SGDLS and YYNGEE. V shed 4 bases and J shed 2 bases, with 16 bases lying between them. The data are from a study of blood T cell repertoires in COVID-19. In the study overall: PBMCs, B-cell-depleted T cells, or T cells provided the cDNA or gDNA that made up the material.

As processed by the authors: Scientists estimated how many nucleated cells there were by amplifying reference gene primers. Sequenced by immunoSEQ multiplex PCR; TCRdb stores in-frame clones only, minus some. That table is the source of V, J and clone size, and D and trimming were worked out from the DNA. The table includes about 120,000 clones, approximately 74% detected once. The source of this sequence is a woman in her 70s with acute or convalescent COVID-19. Sequencing was carried out using peripheral blood. The J gene is TRBJ2-7, the V gene TRBV9; maybe TRBD1 (6 bases). CDR3 sequence reads: CASSPSTGPPYEQYF. The DNA for the CDR3 is TGTGCCAGCAGCCCGTCAACAGGGCCTCCCTACGAGCAGTACTTC. The entire variable domain, with the rest obtained from reference TRBV9 and TRBJ2-7, is as follows: DSGVTQTPKHLITATGQRVTLRCSPRSGDLSVYWYQQSLDQGLQFLIQYYNGEERAKGNILERFSAQQFPDLHSELNLSSLELGDSALYFCASSPSTGPPYEQYFGPGTRLTVT.